A selection of T cell receptor beta chains follows, all from one sample in a study of cytomegalovirus exposure and HLA in healthy donors. Method: immunoSEQ multiplex PCR; TCRdb's copy keeps in-frame clones and lacks some. The profile shows more than 110,000 clones, about 84% of them singletons. The sample was PBMCs. Receptor source: a man in his fifties or sixties in good health and CMV-seronegative. CDR3s include the opening cysteine and the closing phenylalanine or tryptophan. The order of the fields is CDR3 DNA, CDR3 protein, CDR3 length, clone size, D gene, V gene, J gene. D genes are given only for firm matches. Where a row states a size, it is once, few, many or the class of an expanded clone; other rows omit it.

cdr3_nt: TGTGCCAGTAGTACCTTATACAGCGGCGAGCAGTACTTC
cdr3_aa: CASSTLYSGEQYF
cdr3_length: 13
clone_size: -
d_call: -
v_call: TRBV19
j_call: TRBJ2-7

cdr3_nt: TGTGCCAGCAGTTTCCGCCGAGGGCGTTCCGAAAGCAATCAGCCCCAGCATTTT
cdr3_aa: CASSFRRGRSESNQPQHF
cdr3_length: 18
clone_size: -
d_call: -
v_call: TRBV28
j_call: TRBJ1-5

cdr3_nt: TGTGCCAGCAGTGAGACGGGGGCTAATGAAAAACTGTTTTTT
cdr3_aa: CASSETGANEKLFF
cdr3_length: 14
clone_size: -
d_call: -
v_call: TRBV6-1
j_call: TRBJ1-4

cdr3_nt: TGTGCCAGCAGACCTACTAGCGGGGGGTACACCGGGGAGCTGTTTTTT
cdr3_aa: CASRPTSGGYTGELFF
cdr3_length: 16
clone_size: -
d_call: TRBD2
v_call: TRBV2
j_call: TRBJ2-2

cdr3_nt: TGCAGCTACTCACACAGGGAGAACTATGGCTACACCTTC
cdr3_aa: CSYSHRENYGYTF
cdr3_length: 13
clone_size: few
d_call: -
v_call: TRBV29-1
j_call: TRBJ1-2

cdr3_nt: TGTGCCAGCAGCCTACGGGACAGATCCTACAATGAGCAGTTCTTC
cdr3_aa: CASSLRDRSYNEQFF
cdr3_length: 15
clone_size: -
d_call: TRBD1
v_call: TRBV7-9
j_call: TRBJ2-1

cdr3_nt: TGTGCCATCAGTGAGACGGATGAGCAGTTCTTC
cdr3_aa: CAISETDEQFF
cdr3_length: 11
clone_size: -
d_call: -
v_call: TRBV10-3
j_call: TRBJ2-1

cdr3_nt: TGTGCCAGCAGTTACGGCCCCCACGGGGAGCTGTTTTTT
cdr3_aa: CASSYGPHGELFF
cdr3_length: 13
clone_size: -
d_call: -
v_call: TRBV6-5
j_call: TRBJ2-2

cdr3_nt: TGCGCCAGCAGCTTGGACAGGGGGAACACTGAAGCTTTCTTT
cdr3_aa: CASSLDRGNTEAFF
cdr3_length: 14
clone_size: few
d_call: TRBD1
v_call: TRBV5-1
j_call: TRBJ1-1

cdr3_nt: TGTGCCAGCAGTGACTCGGACAGGGGGCAAGCTTTCTTT
cdr3_aa: CASSDSDRGQAFF
cdr3_length: 13
clone_size: -
d_call: TRBD1
v_call: TRBV6-4
j_call: TRBJ1-1

cdr3_nt: TGTGCCAGCAGCTCCTCGATGGGAGCTCAGCCCCAGCATTTT
cdr3_aa: CASSSSMGAQPQHF
cdr3_length: 14
clone_size: -
d_call: -
v_call: TRBV5-5
j_call: TRBJ1-5

cdr3_nt: TGTGCCAGCAGCTTTAAGGGGTTGAACACTGAAGCTTTCTTT
cdr3_aa: CASSFKGLNTEAFF
cdr3_length: 14
clone_size: -
d_call: -
v_call: TRBV12-1
j_call: TRBJ1-1

cdr3_nt: TGTGCCAGCAGTTACTCGGCCCAGGTCACCGGGGAGCTGTTTTTT
cdr3_aa: CASSYSAQVTGELFF
cdr3_length: 15
clone_size: -
d_call: -
v_call: TRBV6-5
j_call: TRBJ2-2

cdr3_nt: TGTGCCAGCAGGCTAGCGGGAGCGTATTACAATGAGCAGTTCTTC
cdr3_aa: CASRLAGAYYNEQFF
cdr3_length: 15
clone_size: -
d_call: TRBD2
v_call: TRBV6-6
j_call: TRBJ2-1

cdr3_nt: TGTGCCAGCAGCCTCCGGACAGGGGGTGCCTATGGCTACACCTTC
cdr3_aa: CASSLRTGGAYGYTF
cdr3_length: 15
clone_size: -
d_call: TRBD1
v_call: TRBV5-4
j_call: TRBJ1-2

cdr3_nt: TGTGCCAGCAGTGTTCAGGGGACAACACAAGAGACCCAGTACTTC
cdr3_aa: CASSVQGTTQETQYF
cdr3_length: 15
clone_size: -
d_call: -
v_call: TRBV25-1
j_call: TRBJ2-5

cdr3_nt: TGTGCCAGCAGTTTCAACGGGGTTCAGCCCCAGCATTTT
cdr3_aa: CASSFNGVQPQHF
cdr3_length: 13
clone_size: -
d_call: -
v_call: TRBV27
j_call: TRBJ1-5

cdr3_nt: TGTGCCAGCAGCGTAGTCGAAGGGGATTCACCCCTCCACTTT
cdr3_aa: CASSVVEGDSPLHF
cdr3_length: 14
clone_size: -
d_call: -
v_call: TRBV9
j_call: TRBJ1-6

cdr3_nt: TGCGCCAGCAACTCTCGGTACACTGAAGCTTTCTTT
cdr3_aa: CASNSRYTEAFF
cdr3_length: 12
clone_size: -
d_call: -
v_call: TRBV23-1
j_call: TRBJ1-1

cdr3_nt: TGTGCCAGCAGAGCACAGGGTGGGGATGGCTACACCTTC
cdr3_aa: CASRAQGGDGYTF
cdr3_length: 13
clone_size: -
d_call: -
v_call: TRBV6-4
j_call: TRBJ1-2

cdr3_nt: TGTGCCAGCAGCGAGAGGACTTCGACCGGACAGGCGAGAAACTATGGCTACACCTTC
cdr3_aa: CASSERTSTGQARNYGYTF
cdr3_length: 19
clone_size: -
d_call: TRBD1
v_call: TRBV9
j_call: TRBJ1-2

cdr3_nt: TGCGCCAGGCGACTAGCTGGAGAGGTGACCTACAATGAGCAGTTCTTC
cdr3_aa: CARRLAGEVTYNEQFF
cdr3_length: 16
clone_size: -
d_call: TRBD2
v_call: TRBV10-1
j_call: TRBJ2-1

cdr3_nt: TGTGCCAGCAGTCCGGGACTCCATCCCTATGGCTACACCTTC
cdr3_aa: CASSPGLHPYGYTF
cdr3_length: 14
clone_size: -
d_call: -
v_call: TRBV27
j_call: TRBJ1-2

cdr3_nt: TGCGCCAGCAGCCGAGCGGGGGCAGATGAAGCTTTCTTT
cdr3_aa: CASSRAGADEAFF
cdr3_length: 13
clone_size: -
d_call: -
v_call: TRBV5-1
j_call: TRBJ1-1

cdr3_nt: TGTGCCAGCAGCTTAGATATCACAGGGGGCAGTGGCTACACCTTC
cdr3_aa: CASSLDITGGSGYTF
cdr3_length: 15
clone_size: -
d_call: TRBD1
v_call: TRBV7-8
j_call: TRBJ1-2

cdr3_nt: TGTGCCAGCAGCCCCGACAGGGGCAGCTCCTATAATTCACCCCTCCACTTT
cdr3_aa: CASSPDRGSSYNSPLHF
cdr3_length: 17
clone_size: -
d_call: TRBD1
v_call: TRBV5-5
j_call: TRBJ1-6

cdr3_nt: TGTGCCAGCAGCTTGGGCGGAGCACAAGAGACCCAGTACTTC
cdr3_aa: CASSLGGAQETQYF
cdr3_length: 14
clone_size: -
d_call: -
v_call: TRBV5-4
j_call: TRBJ2-5

cdr3_nt: TGTGCCAGCAGCTTCGCTAGCGGGGGCTCCTACAATGAGCAGTTCTTC
cdr3_aa: CASSFASGGSYNEQFF
cdr3_length: 16
clone_size: -
d_call: TRBD2
v_call: TRBV7-6
j_call: TRBJ2-1

cdr3_nt: TGTGCCAGCAGCGTAGCTACAGGGCTGAGCGACATTCAGTACTTC
cdr3_aa: CASSVATGLSDIQYF
cdr3_length: 15
clone_size: -
d_call: -
v_call: TRBV9
j_call: TRBJ2-4

cdr3_nt: TGTGCCAGCAGCGGGCCCCGGGACTTTGATGGCTACACCTTC
cdr3_aa: CASSGPRDFDGYTF
cdr3_length: 14
clone_size: -
d_call: -
v_call: TRBV28
j_call: TRBJ1-2

cdr3_nt: TGTGCCTGGAGCCCCGGACTAGCGGGGGCCAATGAGCAGTTCTTC
cdr3_aa: CAWSPGLAGANEQFF
cdr3_length: 15
clone_size: -
d_call: TRBD2
v_call: TRBV30
j_call: TRBJ2-1

cdr3_nt: TGTGCCAGCAGTTTTCGACAGGGGCCCTATAGCAATCAGCCCCAGCATTTT
cdr3_aa: CASSFRQGPYSNQPQHF
cdr3_length: 17
clone_size: few
d_call: TRBD1
v_call: TRBV28
j_call: TRBJ1-5

cdr3_nt: TGTGCCGGGGGCTCGGGCCCTTCGAGCTACGAGCAGTACTTC
cdr3_aa: CAGGSGPSSYEQYF
cdr3_length: 14
clone_size: -
d_call: -
v_call: TRBV28
j_call: TRBJ2-7

cdr3_nt: TGCGCCAGCAGCTTGGGGGAGGCCTACACTGAAGCTTTCTTT
cdr3_aa: CASSLGEAYTEAFF
cdr3_length: 14
clone_size: -
d_call: -
v_call: TRBV5-1
j_call: TRBJ1-1

cdr3_nt: TGTGCCAGCAGCCCGGCGGGGACAGGAGTGCACGAGCAGTACTTC
cdr3_aa: CASSPAGTGVHEQYF
cdr3_length: 15
clone_size: -
d_call: TRBD1
v_call: TRBV11-2
j_call: TRBJ2-7

cdr3_nt: TGTGCCAGCAGTCGACAGGGGTCGATTAGCAATCAGCCCCAGCATTTT
cdr3_aa: CASSRQGSISNQPQHF
cdr3_length: 16
clone_size: -
d_call: TRBD1
v_call: TRBV2
j_call: TRBJ1-5

cdr3_nt: TGTGCCAGCAGCTTGATGACACTTCGCTCATTGAACACTGAAGCTTTCTTT
cdr3_aa: CASSLMTLRSLNTEAFF
cdr3_length: 17
clone_size: -
d_call: -
v_call: TRBV7-9
j_call: TRBJ1-1

cdr3_nt: TGTGCCAGCAGCTTCAGACAGGGGGCTAACCACGAGCAGTACTTC
cdr3_aa: CASSFRQGANHEQYF
cdr3_length: 15
clone_size: -
d_call: TRBD1
v_call: TRBV7-2
j_call: TRBJ2-7

cdr3_nt: TGTGCCAGCAGCTCAATCGGACAGGGGAGGTTCAATCAGCCCCAGCATTTT
cdr3_aa: CASSSIGQGRFNQPQHF
cdr3_length: 17
clone_size: -
d_call: TRBD1
v_call: TRBV5-6
j_call: TRBJ1-5

cdr3_nt: TGTGCCAGCAGTTCGGGTGTTAGCACAGATACGCAGTATTTT
cdr3_aa: CASSSGVSTDTQYF
cdr3_length: 14
clone_size: -
d_call: -
v_call: TRBV5-4
j_call: TRBJ2-3

cdr3_nt: TGTGCCAGCAGTACCGAAGCCGGCTATGGCTACACCTTC
cdr3_aa: CASSTEAGYGYTF
cdr3_length: 13
clone_size: -
d_call: -
v_call: TRBV5-4
j_call: TRBJ1-2

cdr3_nt: TGTGCCAGCAGCCCGCGGGACGGCGTTACAACCAACTTT
cdr3_aa: CASSPRDGVTTNF
cdr3_length: 13
clone_size: -
d_call: -
v_call: TRBV5-6
j_call: TRBJ1-6

cdr3_nt: TGTGCCAGCAGCTTGAGGGCAGGGTTAACTGAAAAACTGTTTTTT
cdr3_aa: CASSLRAGLTEKLFF
cdr3_length: 15
clone_size: once
d_call: -
v_call: TRBV5-8
j_call: TRBJ1-4

cdr3_nt: TGTGCCAGCAGTTTGACAGGGACGGACACTGAAGCTTTCTTT
cdr3_aa: CASSLTGTDTEAFF
cdr3_length: 14
clone_size: -
d_call: TRBD1
v_call: TRBV27
j_call: TRBJ1-1

cdr3_nt: TGTGCCAGCAGTTATTCCGGGACTATAGTCCAAGAGACCCAGTACTTC
cdr3_aa: CASSYSGTIVQETQYF
cdr3_length: 16
clone_size: -
d_call: TRBD2
v_call: TRBV6-6
j_call: TRBJ2-5

cdr3_nt: TGTGCCAGCAGTTTATCATCGCGGGGAGAAGCTTTCTTT
cdr3_aa: CASSLSSRGEAFF
cdr3_length: 13
clone_size: -
d_call: -
v_call: TRBV27
j_call: TRBJ1-1

cdr3_nt: TGTGCCAGCAGTTTTCGCAGGGCTAACTATGGCTACACCTTC
cdr3_aa: CASSFRRANYGYTF
cdr3_length: 14
clone_size: -
d_call: -
v_call: TRBV27
j_call: TRBJ1-2

cdr3_nt: TGTGCCAGCAGTGAACTGACAGGTTGGGAGACCCAGTACTTC
cdr3_aa: CASSELTGWETQYF
cdr3_length: 14
clone_size: once
d_call: -
v_call: TRBV25-1
j_call: TRBJ2-5

cdr3_nt: TGTGCCACCTGTAAGACGACAGGGTCCTACAATGAGCAGTTCTTC
cdr3_aa: CATCKTTGSYNEQFF
cdr3_length: 15
clone_size: -
d_call: TRBD1
v_call: TRBV19
j_call: TRBJ2-1

cdr3_nt: TGTGCCAGCAGCTTAGTTGCAGCTGGGGCCAACGTCCTGACTTTC
cdr3_aa: CASSLVAAGANVLTF
cdr3_length: 15
clone_size: -
d_call: -
v_call: TRBV7-2
j_call: TRBJ2-6

cdr3_nt: TGTGCCAGCAGTTACACTATACTAGCGGGCACAGATACGCAGTATTTT
cdr3_aa: CASSYTILAGTDTQYF
cdr3_length: 16
clone_size: -
d_call: TRBD2
v_call: TRBV2
j_call: TRBJ2-3

cdr3_nt: TGTGCCAGCAGCCTGAACGGTGGGGGGGCCAAAAACATTCAGTACTTC
cdr3_aa: CASSLNGGGAKNIQYF
cdr3_length: 16
clone_size: -
d_call: -
v_call: TRBV5-4
j_call: TRBJ2-4

cdr3_nt: TGTGCCAGCAGCCTAAAGGGACTACCGAACACCGGGGAGCTGTTTTTT
cdr3_aa: CASSLKGLPNTGELFF
cdr3_length: 16
clone_size: -
d_call: TRBD2
v_call: TRBV7-9
j_call: TRBJ2-2

cdr3_nt: TGTGCCAGCAGCTTCACCGTCGGGACAGGGAACTACGAGCAGTACTTC
cdr3_aa: CASSFTVGTGNYEQYF
cdr3_length: 16
clone_size: -
d_call: TRBD1
v_call: TRBV7-9
j_call: TRBJ2-7